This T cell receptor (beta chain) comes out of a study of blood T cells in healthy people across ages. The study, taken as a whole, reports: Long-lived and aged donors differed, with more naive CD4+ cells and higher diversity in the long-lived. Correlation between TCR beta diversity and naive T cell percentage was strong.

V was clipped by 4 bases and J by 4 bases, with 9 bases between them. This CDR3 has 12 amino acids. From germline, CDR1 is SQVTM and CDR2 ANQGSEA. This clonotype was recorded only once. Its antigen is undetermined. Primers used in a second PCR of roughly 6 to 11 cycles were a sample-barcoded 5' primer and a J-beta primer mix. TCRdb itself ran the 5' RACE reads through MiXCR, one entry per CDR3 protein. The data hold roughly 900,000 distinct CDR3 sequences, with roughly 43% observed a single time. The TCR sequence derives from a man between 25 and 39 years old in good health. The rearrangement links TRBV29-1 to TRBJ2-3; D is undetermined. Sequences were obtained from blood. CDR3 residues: CSVVRAADTQYF. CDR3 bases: TGCAGCGTTGTAAGGGCCGCAGATACGCAGTATTTT.